The 29 T cell receptor beta chains in this list originate from one sample, sequenced in a study of cytomegalovirus exposure and HLA in healthy donors. Only in-frame clones appear in the TCRdb table, and some are missing; sequencing was by immunoSEQ multiplex PCR. This sample has about 130,000 clones, with roughly nine tenths found just once. Sequencing was done on a sample of PBMCs. Receptors originate from a woman aged 18-30 years in good health and CMV-seropositive.

This clone was observed once. V and J are TRBV9 and TRBJ1-2, with D tentatively TRBD1 (5 bases). Trimming cost V 7 bases and J 2 bases, with 15 bases left between them. This CDR3 has 14 amino acids. Germline V gene lookup returns CDR1 SGDLS and CDR2 YYNGEE. The CDR3 reads CASHPFTGNYGYTF. CDR3 DNA: TGTGCCAGCCATCCTTTTACAGGAAACTATGGCTACACCTTC.

The CDR3 DNA is TGTGCCAGCAGTTCCGTACCGGTTGAGCAGTTCTTC. It is translated as CASSSVPVEQFF. The V gene is TRBV27, the J gene TRBJ2-1; D is ambiguous. Trimming removed 4 bases from V and 9 bases from J, with 10 bases in between. This CDR3 contains 12 residues. CDR1 is MNHEY and CDR2 is SMNVEV in the germline V gene (reference sequence).

The V gene is TRBV15, the J gene TRBJ2-3; D unclear. Germline CDR1 reads LNHNV; CDR2 reads YYDKDF (reference sequence). The CDR3 is made up of 12 amino acids. Trimming shortened V by 5 bases and J by 5 bases, and 8 bases separated the two germline ends. The chain's CDR3 is CATSLNQDTQYF. For the CDR3, the DNA is TGTGCCACCAGCCTAAATCAAGATACGCAGTATTTT.

V gene TRBV9 combines with J gene TRBJ1-1; tentative D call: TRBD1 (6 bases). CDR3 size: 14 residues. V was cut by 0 bases and J by 7 bases, with 13 bases left in between. Germline V gives CDR1 SGDLS, CDR2 YYNGEE. CDR3 protein: CASSVEGEPREAFF. CDR3 nucleotide sequence: TGTGCCAGCAGCGTAGAGGGGGAACCCCGTGAAGCTTTCTTT.

The chain carries TRBV5-4 and TRBJ1-2, with TRBD1 matching 8 bases. The CDR3 has 17 residues. Germline CDR1 reads SGHNT; CDR2 reads YYREEE (reference sequence). Unmatched junction bases numbered 12, after V lost 0 bases and J lost 5 bases. The CDR3 here is CASSLDWDRQGGYGYTF. The CDR3 nucleotides read TGTGCCAGCAGCTTGGATTGGGACAGGCAGGGCGGATATGGCTACACCTTC.

The gene calls are TRBV7-9 and TRBJ2-2; 7 positions match TRBD2. Losses at the gene ends were 5 bases for V and 6 bases for J; bases not matched to a gene: 3. The CDR3 consists of 13 residues. Germline V lookup: CDR1 SEHNR, CDR2 FQNEAQ (reference sequence). CDR3 in DNA: TGTGCCAGCAGCGTCGGGGGGTCCGGGGAGCTGTTTTTT. As protein: CASSVGGSGELFF.

The chain is built from TRBV6-5 and TRBJ1-1; D not resolved. This CDR3 spans 13 amino acids. The germline gives CDR1 MNHEY, CDR2 SVGAGI. The V end lost 4 bases, the J end lost 3 bases, and 9 bases lay between the germline ends. CDR3 protein: CASSSTEDTEAFF. In DNA, the CDR3 is TGTGCCAGCAGTTCGACCGAGGACACTGAAGCTTTCTTT.

This sequence joins TRBV7-2 and TRBJ2-7; 13 nucleotides line up with TRBD2. Germline CDR1 reads SGHTA; CDR2 reads FQGNSA. This CDR3 spans 14 amino acids. V trimming: 7 bases; J trimming: 3 bases; junction bases outside the gene matches: 3. The CDR3 DNA reads TGTGCCAGCACCAGGACTAGCGGGGGCTACGAGCAGTACTTC. This translates into CASTRTSGGYEQYF.

This chain links TRBV18 with TRBJ1-6; TRBD1 agrees at 9 bases. V was clipped by 0 bases and J by 13 bases; unmatched bases: 13. Germline values: CDR1 KGHSH, CDR2 LQKENI. The CDR3 loop spans 17 amino acids. This CDR3 reads CASSPPGTGPNLIPLHF. In DNA form, the CDR3 reads TGTGCCAGCTCACCACCAGGGACAGGGCCGAATTTGATCCCCCTCCACTTT.

This chain connects TRBV28 to TRBJ1-6; TRBD1 agrees at 8 bases. Unmatched junction bases numbered 1, after V lost 2 bases and J lost 4 bases. Looked up from germline, CDR1 is MDHEN and CDR2 is SYDVKM. The CDR3 has 15 residues. CDR3 nucleotide sequence: TGTGCCAGCAGTTTAGACAGGGGATATAATTCACCCCTCCACTTT. Amino acid sequence: CASSLDRGYNSPLHF. Looking up the rest from reference TRBV28 and TRBJ1-6 gives the full variable domain: DVKVTQSSRYLVKRTGEKVFLECVQDMDHENMFWYRQDPGLGLRLIYFSYDVKMKEKGDIPEGYSVSREKKERFSLILESASTNQTSMYLCASSLDRGYNSPLHFGNGTRLTVT.

V usage is TRBV6-5 and J usage is TRBJ1-5; D might be TRBD1 (6 bases). The germline V gene encodes CDR1 MNHEY and CDR2 SVGAGI. V was pared by 6 bases and J by 1 base, with 10 bases between. The CDR3 covers 14 residues. As DNA, the CDR3 is TGTGCCAGCAGAAAAGGACAGAGCAATCAGCCCCAGCATTTT. Translating gives CASRKGQSNQPQHF.

The rearrangement uses TRBV7-8 and TRBJ1-5, with 9 bases identical to TRBD1. From germline, CDR1 is SGHVS and CDR2 FQNEAQ. V was pared by 4 bases and J by 7 bases, with 14 bases of the junction left unmatched. The length of the CDR3 is 17 residues. CDR3 amino acids: CASSSDTTGGAGQPQHF. The CDR3 DNA is TGTGCCAGCAGCTCAGATACAACAGGGGGCGCAGGACAGCCCCAGCATTTT.

The CDR3 nucleotides are TGTGCCTCTGGGACGGGCGGGGGAGAGCAGTTCTTC. Translating it yields CASGTGGGEQFF. The chain employs TRBV2 and TRBJ2-1; 7 bases map to TRBD2. Germline V gene lookup returns CDR1 SNHLY and CDR2 FYNNEI. The CDR3 totals 12 residues. V shed 11 bases, J shed 10 bases, and the junction held 11 bases outside the gene matches.

CDR3 nucleotide sequence: TGTGCCAGCTCACAAGTACACGCTAACTATGGCTACACCTTC. Encoded protein: CASSQVHANYGYTF. V usage is TRBV18 and J usage is TRBJ1-2; no clear D. There are 14 residues in the CDR3. Trimming left V 4 bases short and J 0 bases short, with 9 bases between. The germline gives CDR1 KGHSH, CDR2 LQKENI.

V usage is TRBV18 and J usage is TRBJ1-5, with TRBD1 matching 10 bases. V was pared by 4 bases and J by 4 bases, with 4 bases of the junction left unmatched. The CDR3 has 15 residues. Looked up from germline, CDR1 is KGHSH and CDR2 is LQKENI. CDR3 DNA sequence: TGTGCCAGCTCACTGGGGACAGGGGATAATCAGCCCCAGCATTTT. It is translated as CASSLGTGDNQPQHF.

CDR3 in amino acids: CSARAPGEAFF. CDR3 DNA sequence: TGCAGTGCTAGAGCACCAGGTGAAGCTTTCTTT. The chain joins TRBV20-1 to TRBJ1-1; D gene ambiguous. V was clipped by 1 base and J by 7 bases, with 7 bases between them. Germline values: CDR1 DFQATT, CDR2 SNEGSKA (reference sequence). This CDR3 is built from 11 residues.

The chain couples TRBV19 to TRBJ1-1; D call uncertain. CDR3 size: 12 residues. CDR1 LNHDA and CDR2 SQIVND come from the germline V gene (reference sequence). Trimming removed 5 bases at V and 0 bases at J, with 4 bases between. CDR3 sequence (DNA): TGTGCCAGTAGTCTTCTGAACACTGAAGCTTTCTTT. Encoded protein: CASSLLNTEAFF.

The J gene is TRBJ2-4, the V gene TRBV4-2; 7 nucleotides line up with TRBD2. The CDR3 spans 15 residues. The germline V gene encodes CDR1 LGHNA and CDR2 YNFKEQ. V was pared by 1 base and J by 0 bases, with 0 bases of the junction left unmatched. The DNA of the CDR3 is TGTGCCAGCAGCCAAGGCGGGGGAGCCAAAAACATTCAGTACTTC. Translated: CASSQGGGAKNIQYF.

The V and J genes are TRBV7-9 and TRBJ1-2; 8 nucleotides align to TRBD1. V gave up 3 bases and J gave up 6 bases; unmatched junction bases: 6. Germline V gene lookup returns CDR1 SEHNR and CDR2 FQNEAQ (reference sequence). CDR3 length: 14 residues. The CDR3 loop reads CASSLVGTGNGYTF. The CDR3 nucleotides are TGTGCCAGCAGCTTGGTAGGGACAGGTAATGGCTACACCTTC.

The chain couples TRBV14 to TRBJ1-3; the D gene is possibly TRBD1 (5 bases). The CDR3 runs to 19 residues. Trimming cost V 1 base and J 2 bases, with 21 bases left between them. Germline lookup yields CDR1 SGHDN and CDR2 FVKESK. As DNA, the CDR3 is TGTGCCAGCAGCCAAGCCGCTTGGGGCTTGGGGCTACCTGGAAACACCATATATTTT. Residues: CASSQAAWGLGLPGNTIYF.

This sequence joins TRBV19 and TRBJ1-2; weak D call: TRBD1 (6 bases). Germline loops: CDR1 LNHDA, CDR2 SQIVND (reference sequence). V was clipped by 6 bases and J by 7 bases, with 21 bases between them. The CDR3 length is 15 residues. The CDR3 here is CASSSGGRGVGGYTF. The DNA of the CDR3 is TGTGCCAGTAGCTCAGGCGGCAGGGGAGTCGGTGGCTACACCTTC.

This rearrangement joins TRBV29-1 to TRBJ2-7, with 8 bases lining up with TRBD1. The CDR3 has 13 residues. The V segment lost 0 bases and the J segment 4 bases; nucleotides outside the gene matches: 2. Germline CDR1 reads SQVTM; CDR2 reads ANQGSEA. The CDR3 reads CSVEEDREYEQYF. Here the CDR3 DNA reads TGCAGCGTTGAAGAGGACAGGGAATACGAGCAGTACTTC.

J is TRBJ1-2 and V is TRBV28; 7 positions match TRBD1. The CDR3 contains 13 residues. Germline V CDR1 and CDR2: MDHEN, SYDVKM. J was trimmed by 6 bases and V by 4 bases; bases with no gene match: 5. CDR3 amino acids: CASSSGQQDGYTF. In nucleotides, the CDR3 is TGTGCCAGCAGTTCGGGACAGCAGGATGGCTACACCTTC.

This sequence joins TRBV10-3 and TRBJ1-5, with D hard to call. The CDR3 has 20 amino acids. From germline, CDR1 is ENHRY and CDR2 SYGVKD. Trimming stripped 3 bases from V and 0 bases from J, with 24 bases between. CDR3 in amino acids: CAISDVGVGRNLYSNQPQHF. For the CDR3, the DNA is TGTGCCATCAGTGATGTAGGTGTAGGGAGGAATTTATATAGCAATCAGCCCCAGCATTTT.

The gene calls are TRBV5-1 and TRBJ1-2; 9 bases are a match to TRBD1. Losses at the gene ends were 3 bases for V and 4 bases for J; bases not matched to a gene: 7. Germline V gives CDR1 SGHRS, CDR2 YFSETQ. The CDR3 contains 15 residues. For the CDR3, the DNA is TGCGCCAGCAGCTGGACAGGGGCGCCTGCCTATGGCTACACCTTC. Amino acid sequence: CASSWTGAPAYGYTF.

This clone appeared a single time. This rearrangement joins TRBV6-1 to TRBJ1-6, with D uncertain. CDR3 length: 12 amino acids. V lost 10 bases and J 8 bases, leaving 12 bases between the germline ends. Per the germline V gene, CDR1 is MNHNS and CDR2 is SASEGT. CDR3 bases: TGTGCCACCAAGAGCGGGGATTCACCCCTCCACTTT. Amino acid sequence: CATKSGDSPLHF.

The CDR3 here is CASSLGGLIYEQYF. Here the CDR3 DNA reads TGTGCCAGCAGTTTAGGGGGACTGATCTACGAGCAGTACTTC. This chain links TRBV27 with TRBJ2-7; TRBD2 might be the D (6 bases). Per germline, CDR1 MNHEY and CDR2 SMNVEV (reference sequence). The V end was cut by 2 bases, the J end by 3 bases, with 11 bases between. The CDR3 loop spans 14 amino acids.

V gene TRBV7-2 combines with J gene TRBJ2-1; unclear D gene. V shed 1 base and J shed 6 bases, with 7 bases lying between them. CDR1 is SGHTA, CDR2 FQGNSA, per germline. This CDR3 has 13 amino acids. CDR3 nucleotides: TGTGCCAGCAGCTTAGTGCCGGGCAATGAGCAGTTCTTC. Protein product: CASSLVPGNEQFF.

The chain couples TRBV2 to TRBJ1-5; D might be TRBD1 (5 bases). In germline, CDR1 is SNHLY, CDR2 FYNNEI. This CDR3 contains 15 residues. Trimming shortened V by 6 bases and J by 0 bases, and 12 bases separated the two germline ends. CDR3 amino acids: CASSRTRDSNQPQHF. The CDR3 nucleotides read TGTGCCAGCAGCCGGACCAGGGATAGCAATCAGCCCCAGCATTTT.